A single sample gave rise to the 18 T cell receptor beta chains below, sequenced in a study of T cells in Graves' hyperthyroidism and ophthalmopathy. Using RNA transcripts as the source, TCR beta CDR3 regions were amplified. HTBI primers were the set used in a first-round RT-PCR of the TCR CDR3. TCRdb fed the multiplex PCR reads into MiXCR, producing one record per CDR3 protein. The sample lists 400,000 to 550,000 distinct CDR3 sequences; around 22% were seen once. Sample: blood. The origin of the receptors is a woman in her twenties or thirties with Graves' ophthalmopathy.

This clonotype was seen at least ten times. The V gene is TRBV7-9, the J gene TRBJ2-5; TRBD2 aligns across 9 bases. V shed 4 bases and J 3 bases; nucleotides not matched to a gene: 9. Germline CDR1 SEHNR, CDR2 FQNEAQ (reference sequence). This CDR3 spans 16 amino acids. The CDR3 DNA sequence: TGTGCCAGCAGCTCCCCGACTAGCGGAACCGAAGAGACCCAGTACTTC. This gives the protein CASSSPTSGTEETQYF.

In this sample, this clonotype turned up many times. The chain combines TRBV19 with TRBJ1-1, with D possibly matching TRBD1 (5 bases). In germline, CDR1 is LNHDA, CDR2 SQIVND (reference sequence). The CDR3 has 11 residues. Trimming removed 9 bases from V and 10 bases from J, with 15 bases in between. The CDR3 loop reads CASRTTGAAFF. Here the CDR3 DNA reads TGTGCCAGCCGGACCACCGGGGCAGCTTTCTTT.

J is TRBJ1-5 and V is TRBV30, with unresolved D. The CDR3 totals 15 residues. Germline CDR1 is GTSNPN and CDR2 is SVGIG (reference sequence). The germline V and J ends were trimmed by 0 bases and 3 bases, with 12 bases remaining between them. The CDR3 protein is CAWSVQGLYNQPQHF. In nucleotides, the CDR3 is TGTGCCTGGAGTGTACAAGGGCTGTACAATCAGCCCCAGCATTTT. Combining the CDR3 with reference TRBV30 and TRBJ1-5 gives the whole variable domain SQTIHQWPATLVQPVGSPLSLECTVEGTSNPNLYWYRQAAGRGLQLLFYSVGIGQISSEVPQNLSASRPQDRQFILSSKKLLLSDSGFYLCAWSVQGLYNQPQHFGDGTRLSIL.

At least ten counts were recorded for this clonotype. The chain uses TRBV7-9 and TRBJ1-1, with 7 bases aligning to TRBD1. CDR3 length: 15 amino acids. CDR1 and CDR2 (germline): SEHNR, FQNEAQ (reference sequence). The ends lost 0 bases at V and 8 bases at J; junction bases unmatched: 9. The CDR3 nucleotides read TGTGCCAGCAGCTTAGCCTCCGGGACAGAGAAAGAAGCTTTCTTT. Protein: CASSLASGTEKEAFF.

This clonotype was recorded many times. The rearrangement joins TRBV7-2 to TRBJ2-2; no firm D call. In germline, CDR1 is SGHTA, CDR2 FQGNSA. V was cut by 6 bases and J by 0 bases, with 2 bases left in between. CDR3 length equals 12 residues. The CDR3 loop reads CASRPNTGELFF. DNA of the CDR3: TGTGCCAGCAGGCCGAACACCGGGGAGCTGTTTTTT.

In this sample, this clonotype turned up many times. The chain recombines TRBV7-3 with TRBJ2-2; possible D gene TRBD1, 6 bases. Germline values: CDR1 SGHTA, CDR2 FQGTGA. V lost 0 bases and J 5 bases, leaving 10 bases between the germline ends. This CDR3 comprises 15 residues. DNA for the CDR3: TGTGCCAGCAGCTTAACGATGAGGGGGACCGGGGAGCTGTTTTTT. Translating it yields CASSLTMRGTGELFF.

This clonotype was detected ten times or more. Here the CDR3 DNA reads TGCAGTGCTAGGGTGGTGGACGCCGGGGAGCTGTTTTTT. The encoded protein is CSARVVDAGELFF. The chain couples TRBV20-1 to TRBJ2-2; D is unresolved. CDR3 length: 13 amino acids. Germline CDR1 is DFQATT and CDR2 is SNEGSKA (reference sequence). The germline V and J ends were trimmed by 3 bases and 6 bases, with 11 bases remaining between them.

This sequence joins TRBV6-1 and TRBJ2-5; 11 bases are a match to TRBD1. The V and J ends lost 6 bases and 3 bases, in that order; junction bases with no gene match: 12. Germline-derived CDR1 and CDR2 are MNHNS and SASEGT. There are 17 residues in the CDR3. The CDR3 region has the DNA TGTGCCAGCAGCCTGTGGACAGGGGGCTCGTGGGAAGAGACCCAGTACTTC. Its protein is CASSLWTGGSWEETQYF.

This clonotype was observed at least ten times. This chain joins TRBV6-2 or TRBV6-3 and TRBJ1-1; 9 nucleotides agree with TRBD1. The CDR3 runs 16 residues. V lost 4 bases to trimming and J lost 4 bases; unmatched junction nucleotides: 10. CDR1 and CDR2 (germline): MNHEY, SVGEGT. The CDR3 coding sequence is TGTGCCAGCAGTTGGGACAGGGATGTTGGCGGCACTGAAGCTTTCTTT. Its translation: CASSWDRDVGGTEAFF.

This clonotype occurred many times. The J gene is TRBJ2-7, the V gene TRBV20-1; D gene ambiguous. Deletions cut 1 base from V and 1 base from J, with 8 bases between. This CDR3 comprises 13 residues. Germline V CDR1 and CDR2: DFQATT, SNEGSKA (reference sequence). The CDR3, as DNA: TGCAGTGCTAGAGTAGCAGAATCCTACGAGCAGTACTTC. Translated, it gives CSARVAESYEQYF.

Many counts were recorded for this clonotype. The chain joins TRBV27 to TRBJ1-1; D gene unclear. Between the trimmed V and J ends, which lost 7 bases and 8 bases, there was a span of 20 bases. Germline values: CDR1 MNHEY, CDR2 SMNVEV (reference sequence). The CDR3 extends over 14 amino acids. CDR3 bases: TGTGCCAGCAAACAGTTGGTCGAAGCGCTCGAAGCTTTCTTT. Translated: CASKQLVEALEAFF.

There are a few counts of this clonotype. The CDR3 DNA is TGTGCCAGCACCGACAGCGTCAACTATGGCTACACCTTC. Encoded protein: CASTDSVNYGYTF. The chain employs TRBV12-3 or TRBV12-4 and TRBJ1-2; a weak D match, TRBD1 (5 bases). The CDR3 extends over 13 amino acids. V lost 7 bases to trimming and J lost 2 bases, with 11 bases between them.

This clonotype was seen repeatedly, ten times or more. CDR3 in DNA: TGTGCCAGCAGTTGGGACAGGGGACTTTTTGGCTACACCTTC. Residues: CASSWDRGLFGYTF. The J gene is TRBJ1-2, the V gene TRBV6-2 or TRBV6-3; 10 nucleotides match TRBD1. The CDR3 has 14 amino acids. After removal of 4 bases from V and 7 bases from J, the junction contained 6 bases not matched to a gene. Germline assignment: CDR1 MNHEY and CDR2 SVGEGT.

This sequence joins TRBV18 and TRBJ1-2; D is uncertain. Germline CDR1 and CDR2: KGHSH and LQKENI. The ends were cut back, 2 bases at V and 6 bases at J, with 16 bases in the middle. The CDR3 has 15 amino acids. CDR3 in amino acids: CASSPGPGSKDGYTF. The CDR3 region has the DNA TGTGCCAGCTCACCAGGGCCGGGGTCTAAGGATGGCTACACCTTC.

In its sample, this clonotype was seen many times. V gene TRBV28 combines with J gene TRBJ1-3; D is unclear. Germline V CDR1 and CDR2: MDHEN, SYDVKM. The CDR3 sequence is 15 residues long. V was shortened by 5 bases and J by 0 bases, with 11 bases between the two germline ends. CDR3 residues: CASSTGYFSGNTIYF. DNA for the CDR3: TGTGCCAGCAGTACTGGGTATTTCTCTGGAAACACCATATATTTT.

This clonotype was found many times. J is TRBJ1-2 and V is TRBV28; D is possibly TRBD1 (6 bases). Per germline, CDR1 MDHEN and CDR2 SYDVKM. Trimming pared 4 bases from V and 5 bases from J, leaving 14 bases between. The CDR3 spans 14 residues. The CDR3 here is CASSWMDSLYGYTF. CDR3 in DNA: TGTGCCAGCAGTTGGATGGACAGCCTTTATGGCTACACCTTC.

This clonotype showed up many times. The rearrangement links TRBV7-9 to TRBJ1-2; D is possibly TRBD1 (5 bases). V lost 1 base, J lost 4 bases, and 22 bases lay in between. CDR1 SEHNR and CDR2 FQNEAQ come from the germline V gene (reference sequence). The CDR3 is 18 residues long. CDR3: CASSLGPHPYRIRYGYTF. The CDR3 DNA reads TGTGCCAGCAGCTTAGGCCCCCACCCCTACAGGATACGCTATGGCTACACCTTC.

As for this clonotype: One end of the junction varies from germline; a read error may be responsible. The chain combines TRBV30 with TRBJ2-5; either TRBD1 or TRBD2 may supply D (6 bases each). Germline V gene lookup returns CDR1 GTSNPN and CDR2 SVGIG (reference sequence). CDR3 length equals 14 residues. CDR3 residues: CAWTGGLAKEIQYF. CDR3 in DNA: TGTGCCTGGACTGGGGGGCTAGCGAAAGAGATCCAGTACTTC.